This T cell receptor (beta chain) was captured by sequencing in a study of T cells in Graves' hyperthyroidism and ophthalmopathy. As to this clonotype: The antigen is undetermined.

Amplified TCR beta CDR3 regions came from RNA transcripts. Carried out on the TCR CDR3, a first-round RT-PCR used the HTBI primer set. Using its own MiXCR run on the multiplex PCR reads, TCRdb lists one record per CDR3 protein. The table has more than 500,000 distinct CDR3 sequences, under 60% seen once. Whole-study findings and limits: Blood also held most thyroid clonotypes expanded beyond 0.001. Progression to ophthalmopathy was predicted a median of approximately seven months early.

Patients showing uncontrolled infection, other autoimmune disease, pregnancy or lactation were ineligible. For the diagnoses, clinical symptoms, serum thyroxine and TRAb, thyroid ultrasound and orbital computed tomography were used. Trimming took 5 bases from V and 5 from J; bases not matched to a gene: 9. Germline CDR1 is SGHTA and CDR2 is FQGNSA. The CDR3 runs 15 residues. This sequence was found in an adult woman with Graves' disease, either hyperthyroidism or ophthalmopathy (not recorded which). This rearrangement joins TRBV7-2 to TRBJ2-7; TRBD1 matches 10 bases. Sequencing was done on a sample of peripheral blood or thyroid tissue (not recorded which). CDR3 amino acids: CASSQGQGTRNEQYF. DNA of the CDR3: TGTGCCAGCAGCCAGGGACAGGGGACCAGGAACGAGCAGTACTTC.